This TCR beta chain comes out of a study of blood T cell repertoires in COVID-19. The CDR3 is made up of 14 amino acids. Germline V gene sequence: CDR1 MNHEY, CDR2 SVGAGI. Trimming removed 2 bases from V and 6 bases from J, with 10 bases in between. Original handling: The assay estimated nucleated cells by amplifying reference gene primers. Clones were sequenced by immunoSEQ multiplex PCR, and TCRdb holds only the in-frame ones, with some missing. That table is the source of V, J and clone size, and D and trimming were worked out from the DNA. The sample shows more than 60,000 clones, roughly 82% of them seen only once.

This chain joins TRBV6-5 and TRBJ1-4, with D maybe TRBD1 (5 bases). The sample taken for sequencing was peripheral blood. The TCR sequence derives from a human donor in a cohort sampled during active COVID-19. CDR3 nucleotides: TGTGCCAGCAGTTACAGGGGAATTGATGAAAAACTGTTTTTT. Translating it yields CASSYRGIDEKLFF.